A selection of T cell receptor beta chains follows, all from one sample in a study of CD8+ T cells in alopecia areata. This table comes from immunoSEQ multiplex PCR, and its TCRdb copy is limited to in-frame clones, with some not included. The sample lists 65,000 to 100,000 clones; just over 50% were seen once. Sequenced input: NKG2D-high CD8+ T cells sorted from blood. The receptor set was obtained from a human donor with alopecia areata. Each CDR3 is given with its conserved first and last residue. A D gene is named only where the DNA matches it firmly. Clone size is given for some rows only: seen once, a few or many times, or a class if the clone is expanded.

j_gene | d_gene | v_gene | abundance | CDR3aa | CDR3nt
TRBJ2-7 | - | TRBV28 | - | CASSFPGQGPYEQYF | TGTGCCAGCAGTTTTCCCGGGCAGGGTCCCTACGAGCAGTACTTC
TRBJ2-7 | - | TRBV13 | few | CASRSRGAGYEQYF | TGTGCCAGCAGATCCCGGGGGGCCGGATACGAGCAGTACTTC
TRBJ1-2 | TRBD1 | TRBV6-5 | - | CASSYQGAPNYGYTF | TGTGCCAGCAGTTACCAGGGGGCTCCTAACTATGGCTACACCTTC
TRBJ2-1 | TRBD2 | TRBV27 | once | CASSLWSSGRIYEQFF | TGTGCCAGCAGTTTATGGAGTAGCGGGAGGATCTATGAGCAGTTCTTC
TRBJ2-7 | - | TRBV7-2 | - | CASSLGAEQYF | TGTGCCAGCAGCTTAGGGGCCGAGCAGTACTTC
TRBJ2-7 | - | TRBV10-2 | few | CASSDRGLHYEQYF | TGCGCCAGCAGTGACCGGGGTCTGCACTACGAGCAGTACTTC
TRBJ1-6 | TRBD1 | TRBV5-1 | - | CASSELQGAGSPLHF | TGCGCCAGCAGCGAGTTACAGGGGGCAGGTTCACCCCTCCACTTT
TRBJ2-5 | - | TRBV27 | - | CASSSGETQYF | TGTGCCAGCAGTTCGGGAGAGACCCAGTACTTC
TRBJ2-1 | - | TRBV5-6 | once | CASSLDTKQFF | TGTGCCAGCAGCTTGGATACCAAGCAGTTCTTC
TRBJ1-2 | TRBD1 | TRBV29-1 | - | CSDGQGEGYGYTF | TGCAGCGATGGACAGGGGGAAGGCTATGGCTACACCTTC
TRBJ1-1 | - | TRBV7-6 | few | CASSLGVWTEAFF | TGTGCCAGCAGCTTGGGGGTTTGGACTGAAGCTTTCTTT
TRBJ2-1 | - | TRBV4-1 | - | CASSQEGSLGPYNEQFF | TGCGCCAGCAGCCAAGAGGGGTCCCTTGGCCCCTACAATGAGCAGTTCTTC
TRBJ2-7 | TRBD1 | TRBV5-4 | - | CASSFGQGNYEQYF | TGTGCCAGCAGCTTCGGACAGGGTAACTACGAGCAGTACTTC
TRBJ1-1 | - | TRBV14 | - | CASSLGPPGEAFF | TGTGCCAGCAGCCTTGGGCCGCCAGGAGAAGCTTTCTTT
TRBJ2-5 | TRBD1 | TRBV5-1 | - | CASSFGQGLAETQYF | TGCGCCAGCAGCTTTGGACAGGGTTTGGCGGAGACCCAGTACTTC
TRBJ2-5 | - | TRBV28 | - | CASRTSTDLGETQYF | TGTGCCAGCAGAACCTCCACCGACTTGGGGGAGACCCAGTACTTC
TRBJ2-7 | - | TRBV29-1 | few | CSAFGSGAEQYF | TGCAGCGCCTTTGGATCGGGGGCCGAGCAGTACTTC
TRBJ2-2 | - | TRBV14 | few | CASSQRVGTGELFF | TGTGCCAGCAGCCAGCGGGTGGGCACCGGGGAGCTGTTTTTT
TRBJ2-3 | - | TRBV30 | - | CAWSSVTDTQYF | TGTGCCTGGAGTTCGGTCACAGATACGCAGTATTTT
TRBJ2-3 | - | TRBV5-6 | - | CASSLGTGQRRAQYF | TGTGCCAGCAGCCTTGGGACGGGGCAACGGAGGGCGCAGTATTTT
TRBJ2-5 | - | TRBV11-2 | few | CASSLGAETQYF | TGTGCCAGCAGCTTAGGCGCTGAGACCCAGTACTTC
TRBJ2-2 | TRBD1 | TRBV2 | - | CASSEPDRVGTGELFF | TGTGCCAGCAGTGAACCGGACAGGGTCGGAACCGGGGAGCTGTTTTTT
TRBJ2-1 | TRBD1 | TRBV29-1 | few | CSGQGLGEQFF | TGCAGCGGACAGGGGTTGGGTGAGCAGTTCTTC
TRBJ1-2 | - | TRBV5-6 | - | CASSFGGNYGYTF | TGTGCCAGCAGCTTTGGGGGAAACTATGGCTACACCTTC
TRBJ2-7 | - | TRBV15 | - | CATSIPGTGSYEQYF | TGTGCCACCAGCATACCCGGGACTGGCTCCTACGAGCAGTACTTC
TRBJ1-3 | - | TRBV29-1 | - | CSVEVGSGNTIYF | TGCAGCGTTGAAGTCGGCTCTGGAAACACCATATATTTT
TRBJ2-1 | TRBD1 | TRBV29-1 | - | CSVLTGDAYNEQFF | TGCAGCGTCCTGACAGGGGATGCCTACAATGAGCAGTTCTTC
TRBJ2-7 | - | TRBV5-6 | - | CASSLARYRVGEQYF | TGTGCCAGCAGCTTGGCCCGGTACAGGGTAGGTGAGCAGTACTTC
TRBJ1-4 | - | TRBV4-3 | few | CASSQGRQLATNEKLFF | TGCGCCAGCAGCCAAGGACGACAGTTGGCAACTAATGAAAAACTGTTTTTT
TRBJ2-7 | - | TRBV7-9 | - | CASSAGSSYEQYF | TGTGCCAGCAGCGCAGGGAGCTCCTACGAGCAGTACTTC
TRBJ2-3 | - | TRBV4-1 | - | CASSQSSSTDTQYF | TGCGCCAGCAGCCAAAGTTCTAGCACAGATACGCAGTATTTT
TRBJ1-1 | - | TRBV27 | - | CASRGENTEAFF | TGTGCCAGCAGAGGGGAAAACACTGAAGCTTTCTTT
TRBJ2-1 | - | TRBV28 | - | CASNILASNEQFF | TGTGCCAGCAACATACTAGCTAGCAATGAGCAGTTCTTC
TRBJ2-7 | - | TRBV28 | - | CASSLWRGEQYF | TGTGCCAGCAGTTTATGGCGTGGCGAGCAGTACTTC
TRBJ2-1 | - | TRBV19 | few | CASSRGEKNEQFF | TGTGCCAGTAGCCGCGGCGAAAAGAATGAGCAGTTCTTC
TRBJ2-5 | TRBD2 | TRBV30 | - | CAWSSGGDLQETQYF | TGTGCCTGGTCTAGCGGGGGGGACCTCCAAGAGACCCAGTACTTC
TRBJ2-6 | - | TRBV9 | few | CASSFESGANVLTF | TGTGCCAGCAGCTTCGAGTCTGGGGCCAACGTCCTGACTTTC
TRBJ2-4 | - | TRBV21-1 | - | CASTTDTKNIQYF | TGTGCCAGCACCACAGACACCAAAAACATTCAGTACTTC
TRBJ1-1 | - | TRBV15 | - | CATTNPGVRPLLAFF | TGTGCCACCACCAACCCCGGGGTCAGACCTTTGCTGGCTTTCTTT
TRBJ2-1 | - | TRBV27 | - | CASSFSGDEQFF | TGTGCCAGCAGTTTCTCAGGGGATGAGCAGTTCTTC
TRBJ2-7 | TRBD1 | TRBV6-5 | few | CASVGTGRPYEQYF | TGTGCCAGCGTGGGGACAGGGCGCCCCTACGAGCAGTACTTC
TRBJ2-5 | - | TRBV28 | - | CASSRTLGGGTQYF | TGTGCCAGCAGCCGGACGCTCGGTGGCGGGACCCAGTACTTC
TRBJ2-7 | TRBD2 | TRBV6-5 | - | CASSLGLAYEQYF | TGTGCCAGCAGTTTGGGACTAGCTTACGAGCAGTACTTC
TRBJ1-2 | TRBD1 | TRBV29-1 | - | CSVENRGTYGYTF | TGCAGCGTTGAAAACAGGGGGACCTATGGCTACACCTTC
TRBJ1-2 | TRBD1 | TRBV9 | - | CASSGSQTGNYGYTF | TGTGCCAGCAGCGGATCCCAGACAGGGAACTATGGCTACACCTTC
TRBJ2-7 | - | TRBV27 | - | CASSPWRKYF | TGTGCCAGCAGTCCGTGGAGGAAGTACTTC
TRBJ2-3 | TRBD1 | TRBV5-1 | - | CASSRGTVSSTDTQYF | TGCGCCAGCAGCAGGGGGACAGTGTCTAGCACAGATACGCAGTATTTT
TRBJ2-3 | TRBD2 | TRBV7-9 | - | CASSYRAGPSTDTQYF | TGTGCCAGCAGCTACCGAGCGGGGCCTAGCACAGATACGCAGTATTTT
TRBJ1-2 | TRBD1 | TRBV29-1 | - | CSVPDREHYGYTF | TGCAGCGTGCCGGACAGGGAGCACTATGGCTACACCTTC
TRBJ2-1 | TRBD1 | TRBV13 | many | CASSTGGYRDNEQFF | TGTGCCAGCAGCACAGGGGGGTACAGGGACAATGAGCAGTTCTTC
TRBJ1-1 | TRBD1 | TRBV30 | - | CAWCCEGADEAFF | TGTGCCTGGTGCTGTGAGGGGGCCGATGAAGCTTTCTTT
TRBJ2-5 | - | TRBV28 | - | CASSPGTAAQETQYF | TGTGCCAGCAGTCCTGGGACCGCGGCGCAAGAGACCCAGTACTTC
TRBJ1-1 | TRBD1 | TRBV28 | medium-sized | CASSLPSGKGATEAFF | TGTGCCAGCAGTTTACCGTCAGGGAAGGGGGCCACTGAAGCTTTCTTT
TRBJ2-7 | - | TRBV28 | few | CASSPLQGREQYF | TGTGCCAGCAGTCCCCTCCAGGGACGCGAGCAGTACTTC
TRBJ1-2 | - | TRBV20-1 | - | CSGTGSEGYTF | TGCAGTGGTACAGGGTCGGAAGGCTACACCTTC
TRBJ2-6 | - | TRBV29-1 | few | CSVEGGDPGANVLTF | TGCAGCGTTGAAGGGGGGGATCCTGGGGCCAACGTCCTGACTTTC